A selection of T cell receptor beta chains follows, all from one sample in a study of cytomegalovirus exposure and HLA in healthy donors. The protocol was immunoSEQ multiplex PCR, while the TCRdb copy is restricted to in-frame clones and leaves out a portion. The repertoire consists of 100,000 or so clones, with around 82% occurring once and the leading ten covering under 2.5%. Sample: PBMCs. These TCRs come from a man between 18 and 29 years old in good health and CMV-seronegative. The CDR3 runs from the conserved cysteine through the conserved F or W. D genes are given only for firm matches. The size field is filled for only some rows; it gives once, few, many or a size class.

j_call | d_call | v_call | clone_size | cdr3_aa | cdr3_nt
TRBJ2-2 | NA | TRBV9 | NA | CASSVINGELFF | TGTGCCAGCAGCGTAATCAACGGGGAGCTGTTTTTT
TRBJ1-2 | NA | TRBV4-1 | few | CASSQDRPFQRGYTF | TGCGCCAGCAGCCAAGATCGCCCCTTCCAGCGGGGCTACACCTTC
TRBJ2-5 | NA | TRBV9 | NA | CASSSRASLETQYF | TGTGCCAGCAGCTCAAGAGCTAGCCTGGAGACCCAGTACTTC
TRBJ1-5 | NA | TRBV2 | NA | CASSEGQGNQPQHF | TGTGCCAGCAGTGAAGGCCAGGGGAATCAGCCCCAGCATTTT
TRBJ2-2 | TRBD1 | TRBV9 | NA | CASSAGTAGLLRNTGELFF | TGTGCCAGCAGCGCGGGGACAGCCGGACTCCTTAGGAACACCGGGGAGCTGTTTTTT
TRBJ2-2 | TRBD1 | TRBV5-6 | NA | CASSLAGTGVLTGELFF | TGTGCCAGCAGCTTGGCCGGGACAGGGGTGCTCACCGGGGAGCTGTTTTTT
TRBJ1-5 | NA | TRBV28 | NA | CASTPGAANSNQPQHF | TGTGCCAGCACCCCGGGAGCGGCTAATAGCAATCAGCCCCAGCATTTT
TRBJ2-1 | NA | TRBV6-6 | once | CASSYQGSNEQFF | TGTGCCAGCAGTTACCAGGGGAGCAATGAGCAGTTCTTC
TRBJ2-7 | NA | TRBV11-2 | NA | CASSRVTYEQYF | TGTGCCAGCAGCCGAGTAACCTACGAGCAGTACTTC
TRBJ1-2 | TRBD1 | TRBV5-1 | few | CASSLWTGGGDGYTF | TGCGCCAGCAGCTTGTGGACAGGTGGCGGGGATGGCTACACCTTC
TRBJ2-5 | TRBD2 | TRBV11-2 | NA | CASRLFGGAEETQYF | TGTGCCAGCAGATTATTCGGGGGGGCCGAGGAGACCCAGTACTTC
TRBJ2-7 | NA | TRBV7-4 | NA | CASSLRRMAGYEQYF | TGTGCCAGCAGCTTAAGGAGGATGGCTGGTTATGAGCAGTACTTC
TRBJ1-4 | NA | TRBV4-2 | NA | CASSREGQANEKLFF | TGTGCCAGCAGCCGGGAGGGGCAAGCTAATGAAAAACTGTTTTTT
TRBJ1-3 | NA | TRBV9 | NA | CASSVGSTGGGDTIYF | TGTGCCAGCAGCGTAGGAAGTACGGGTGGAGGGGACACCATATATTTT
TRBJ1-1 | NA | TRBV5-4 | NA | CASSLEGGGTEAFF | TGTGCCAGCAGCTTGGAAGGGGGGGGTACTGAAGCTTTCTTT
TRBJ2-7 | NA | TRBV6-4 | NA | CASIWGRPYEQYF | TGTGCCAGCATCTGGGGCCGCCCCTACGAGCAGTACTTC
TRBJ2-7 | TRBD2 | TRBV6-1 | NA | CASTGGTSGGIEQYF | TGTGCCAGCACCGGGGGGACTAGCGGGGGGATCGAGCAGTACTTC
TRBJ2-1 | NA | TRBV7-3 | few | CASSPGENAWNEQFF | TGTGCCAGCAGCCCGGGGGAGAACGCGTGGAATGAGCAGTTCTTC
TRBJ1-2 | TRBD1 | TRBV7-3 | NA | CASSPDRASRAYGYTF | TGTGCCAGCAGCCCTGACAGGGCATCCCGTGCTTATGGCTACACCTTC
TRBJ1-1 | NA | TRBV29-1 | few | CSVEEVRGEAFF | TGCAGCGTTGAAGAAGTCCGCGGTGAAGCTTTCTTT
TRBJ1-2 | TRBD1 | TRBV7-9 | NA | CASSLQGMVGYGYTF | TGTGCCAGCAGCCTACAGGGGATGGTCGGCTATGGCTACACCTTC
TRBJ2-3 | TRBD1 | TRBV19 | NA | CASKSQGVSTDTQYF | TGTGCCAGTAAATCCCAGGGGGTTAGCACAGATACGCAGTATTTT
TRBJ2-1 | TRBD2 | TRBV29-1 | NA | CSAPLAGGHNEQFF | TGCAGCGCCCCTCTAGCGGGGGGCCACAATGAGCAGTTCTTC
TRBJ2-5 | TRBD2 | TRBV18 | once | CASSPGLAGETQYF | TGTGCCAGCTCACCGGGACTAGCGGGAGAGACCCAGTACTTC
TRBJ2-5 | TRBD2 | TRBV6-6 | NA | CASSPTGTSGKETQYF | TGTGCCAGCAGTCCGACCGGGACTAGCGGGAAAGAGACCCAGTACTTC
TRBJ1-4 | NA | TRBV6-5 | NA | CASSYSRLNEKLFF | TGTGCCAGCAGTTACTCCAGGCTTAATGAAAAACTGTTTTTT
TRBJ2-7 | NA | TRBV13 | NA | CASSLRTDSYEQYF | TGTGCCAGCAGCTTGAGAACAGACTCCTACGAGCAGTACTTC